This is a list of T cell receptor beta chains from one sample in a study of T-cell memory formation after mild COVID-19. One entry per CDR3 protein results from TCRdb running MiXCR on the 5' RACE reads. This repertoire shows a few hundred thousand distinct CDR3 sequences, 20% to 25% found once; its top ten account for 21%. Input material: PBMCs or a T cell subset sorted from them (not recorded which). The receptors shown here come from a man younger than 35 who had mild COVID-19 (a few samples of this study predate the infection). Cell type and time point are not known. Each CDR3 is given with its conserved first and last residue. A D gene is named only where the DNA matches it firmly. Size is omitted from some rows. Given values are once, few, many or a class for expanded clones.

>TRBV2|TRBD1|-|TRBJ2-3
CASIDRGGSDTQYF
TGTGCCAGCATCGACAGGGGCGGGTCAGATACGCAGTATTTT
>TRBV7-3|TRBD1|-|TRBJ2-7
CASSWTGNKDEQYF
TGTGCCAGCAGCTGGACAGGGAATAAGGACGAGCAGTACTTC
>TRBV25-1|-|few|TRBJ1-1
CASTGETAGSTEAFF
TGTGCCAGCACCGGTGAGACTGCCGGGTCCACTGAAGCTTTCTTT
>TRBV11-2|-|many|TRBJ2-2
CASSLDTANTGELFF
TGTGCCAGCAGCTTAGATACAGCGAACACCGGGGAGCTGTTTTTT
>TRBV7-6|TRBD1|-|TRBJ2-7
CASSVETDRVDEQYF
TGTGCCAGCAGCGTAGAGACGGACAGGGTAGACGAGCAGTACTTC
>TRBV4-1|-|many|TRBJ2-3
CASSQDKRPMTRDTQYF
TGCGCCAGCAGCCAAGATAAAAGGCCCATGACTCGAGATACGCAGTATTTT
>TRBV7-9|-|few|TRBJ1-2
CASSLMAGYGYTF
TGTGCCAGCAGCTTGATGGCCGGTTATGGCTACACCTTC
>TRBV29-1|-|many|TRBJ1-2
CSVVGDTPNYGYTF
TGCAGCGTTGTGGGGGATACACCTAACTATGGCTACACCTTC
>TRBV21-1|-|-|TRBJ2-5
CASSKDEQGTGTQYF
TGTGCCAGCAGCAAAGACGAACAGGGAACAGGGACCCAGTACTTC
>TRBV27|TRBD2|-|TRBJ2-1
CASSLWGGEQFF
TGTGCCAGCAGTTTATGGGGGGGGGAGCAGTTCTTC
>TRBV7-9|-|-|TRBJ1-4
CASRRPNEKLFF
TGTGCCAGCAGAAGACCCAATGAAAAACTGTTTTTT
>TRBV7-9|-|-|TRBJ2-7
CASSCTGTTCEQYF
TGTGCCAGCAGCTGCACCGGGACAACCTGCGAGCAGTACTTC
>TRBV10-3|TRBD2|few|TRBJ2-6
CATSGGPGANVLTF
TGTGCCACTAGCGGGGGGCCTGGGGCCAACGTCCTGACTTTC
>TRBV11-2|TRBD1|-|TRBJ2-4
CASSWGQFSGNIQYF
TGTGCCAGCAGCTGGGGACAGTTTTCGGGAAACATTCAGTACTTC
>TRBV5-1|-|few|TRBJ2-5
CASSLFQETQYF
TGCGCCAGCAGCCTCTTCCAAGAGACCCAGTACTTC
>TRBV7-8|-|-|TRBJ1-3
CASSLQGGRFAGNTIYF
TGTGCCAGCAGCTTACAGGGAGGTCGGTTCGCTGGAAACACCATATATTTT
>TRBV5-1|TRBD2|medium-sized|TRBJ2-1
CASSLAPLAGGYNEQFF
TGCGCCAGCAGCTTGGCCCCCCTAGCGGGGGGTTACAATGAGCAGTTCTTC
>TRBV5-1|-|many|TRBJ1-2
CASSAQGNYGYTF
TGCGCCAGCAGCGCGCAGGGTAACTATGGCTACACCTTC
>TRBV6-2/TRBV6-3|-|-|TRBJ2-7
CASSYPPGQVTGEQYF
TGTGCCAGCAGTTATCCGCCGGGACAAGTCACGGGCGAGCAGTACTTC
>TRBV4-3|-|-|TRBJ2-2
CASSHSWPGELFF
TGCGCCAGCAGCCATAGCTGGCCCGGGGAGCTGTTTTTT
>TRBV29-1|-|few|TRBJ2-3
CSVLLPPGSDTQYF
TGCAGCGTTCTCTTGCCTCCCGGATCAGATACGCAGTATTTT
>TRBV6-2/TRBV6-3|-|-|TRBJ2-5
CASKLWETQYF
TGTGCCAGCAAGCTGTGGGAGACCCAGTACTTC
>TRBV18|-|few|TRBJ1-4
CASSPTVAPHEKLFF
TGTGCCAGCTCACCAACAGTGGCCCCTCATGAAAAACTGTTTTTT
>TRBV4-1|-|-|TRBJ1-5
CASSYFEGFHQPQHF
TGCGCCAGCAGCTATTTCGAAGGGTTTCATCAGCCCCAGCATTTT
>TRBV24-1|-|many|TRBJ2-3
CATSDYDTQYF
TGTGCCACCAGTGATTACGATACGCAGTATTTT
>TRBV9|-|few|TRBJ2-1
CASSGPAYNEQFF
TGTGCCAGCAGCGGTCCGGCTTACAATGAGCAGTTCTTC
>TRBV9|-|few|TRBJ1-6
CASTRDGGLAPLHF
TGTGCCAGCACCCGGGACGGGGGTCTCGCACCCCTCCACTTT
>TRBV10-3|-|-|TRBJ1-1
CATRGGENTEAFF
TGTGCCACCAGGGGCGGTGAGAACACTGAAGCTTTCTTT
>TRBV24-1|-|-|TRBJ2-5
CATSDLPGETQYF
TGTGCCACCAGTGATCTTCCCGGAGAGACCCAGTACTTC
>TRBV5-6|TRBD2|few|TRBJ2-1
CASSRGWGGEFF
TGTGCCAGCAGCAGAGGATGGGGGGGAGAGTTCTTC
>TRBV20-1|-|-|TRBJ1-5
CSASGDSNQPQHF
TGCAGTGCTAGCGGGGATAGCAATCAGCCCCAGCATTTT
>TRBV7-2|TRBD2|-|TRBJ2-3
CASSSASGGAGADTQYF
TGTGCCAGCAGCTCGGCTAGCGGGGGGGCCGGAGCAGATACGCAGTATTTT
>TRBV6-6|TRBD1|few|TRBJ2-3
CASSYPKGGVRDTQYF
TGTGCCAGCAGTTATCCCAAAGGGGGCGTTAGGGATACGCAGTATTTT
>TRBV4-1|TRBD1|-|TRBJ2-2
CASSQAGTGAHTGELFF
TGCGCCAGCAGCCAAGCAGGGACAGGGGCCCACACCGGGGAGCTGTTTTTT
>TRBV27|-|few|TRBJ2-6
CASSLQGANVLTF
TGTGCCAGCAGTCTCCAAGGGGCCAACGTCCTGACTTTC
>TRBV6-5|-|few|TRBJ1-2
CASSGTPYAHGYTF
TGTGCCAGCAGTGGGACGCCCTACGCTCACGGCTACACCTTC
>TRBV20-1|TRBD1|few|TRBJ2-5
CSAPRQGEETQYF
TGCAGTGCTCCACGACAGGGCGAAGAGACCCAGTACTTC
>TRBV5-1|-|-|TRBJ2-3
CASTPQGGDTDTQYF
TGCGCCAGCACCCCACAGGGCGGTGATACAGATACGCAGTATTTT
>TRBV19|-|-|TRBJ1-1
CASSGGGSFF
TGTGCCAGTTCTGGCGGGGGATCTTTCTTT
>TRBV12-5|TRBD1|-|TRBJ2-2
CASGQFNRGGRGELFF
TGTGCTAGTGGTCAATTCAACAGGGGTGGTCGGGGGGAGCTGTTTTTT
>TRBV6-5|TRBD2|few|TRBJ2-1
CASSQLAGDSSYNEQFF
TGTGCCAGCAGTCAACTAGCGGGGGACAGCTCCTACAATGAGCAGTTCTTC
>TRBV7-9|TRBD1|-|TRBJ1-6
CASSLPGQYNSPLHF
TGTGCCAGCAGCTTACCGGGACAGTATAATTCACCCCTCCACTTT
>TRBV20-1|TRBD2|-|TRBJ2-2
CSASPTGRAETGELFF
TGCAGTGCTAGCCCAACCGGGAGGGCCGAAACCGGGGAGCTGTTTTTT